This T cell receptor (beta chain) was identified during a study of shared clonotypes between healthy human individuals. Recent acute infections and vaccinations were absent in the healthy HIV-negative adult donors. Every donor, a Caucasian adult, lived in Nashville, Tennessee. Study observations and caveats: Collection of samples was limited to blood; tissue repertoires likely differ.

The authors distributed each subset's genomic DNA evenly over several immunoSEQ plates. Sequencing used immunoSEQ multiplex PCR; TCRdb keeps in-frame clones, though not all of them. The sample records some 980,000 clones, about 80% being singletons. This clone turned up a few times. Its cognate antigen is unknown. The TCR sequence derives from a man younger than 35 in good health. The sample was memory CD4+ T cells sorted from blood. Subset meaning: CD45RA-negative fraction.

DNA of the CDR3: TGTGCCAGCAGTGAAATTGAACAGGGGGCCGGATCACCCCTCCACTTT. Protein: CASSEIEQGAGSPLHF. This chain connects TRBV2 to TRBJ1-6; the match to TRBD1 covers 9 bases. Germline V gene lookup returns CDR1 SNHLY and CDR2 FYNNEI. With V trimmed by 2 bases and J by 10 bases, 9 bases remained unmatched. There are 16 residues in the CDR3.